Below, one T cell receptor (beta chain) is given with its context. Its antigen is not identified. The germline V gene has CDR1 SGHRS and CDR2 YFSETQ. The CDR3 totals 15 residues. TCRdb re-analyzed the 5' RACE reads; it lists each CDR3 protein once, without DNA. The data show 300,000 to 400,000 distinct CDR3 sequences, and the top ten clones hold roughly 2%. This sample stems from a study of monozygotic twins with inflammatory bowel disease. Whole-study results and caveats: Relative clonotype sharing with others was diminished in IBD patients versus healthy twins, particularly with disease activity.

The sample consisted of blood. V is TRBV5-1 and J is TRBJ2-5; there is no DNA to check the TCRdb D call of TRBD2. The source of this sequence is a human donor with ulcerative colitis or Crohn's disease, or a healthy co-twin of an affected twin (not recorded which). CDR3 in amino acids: CASSLGTSGLVTQYF.